Reported below is one TCR beta chain. The antigen remains undetermined. This sample is drawn from a study of Ad26.COV2.S vaccination and SARS-CoV-2 variants. The overall study: The authors gave Ad26.COV2.S intramuscularly, either once or twice 56 days apart. Findings of the study overall: In vaccinated individuals, spike-specific CD8+ and CD4+ T cell responses reportedly displayed substantial breadth. Comparability of non-spike TCR breadth was observed across vaccine and placebo recipients.

TCRdb keeps only in-frame clones here, not all; method: immunoSEQ multiplex PCR. The sample shows around 300,000 clones, roughly 91% of them seen only once. As to treatment: about 20 received Ad26.COV2.S at low or high dose, single or two shots; 5 received placebo; per-sample allocation not given. Sampling happened 63 days after the first vaccine or placebo injection. Boston supplied an adult donor aged 18-55 years. Trimming pared 6 bases from V and 1 base from J, leaving 6 bases between. Germline CDR1 and CDR2: DFQATT and SNEGSKA (reference sequence). The CDR3 sequence is 11 residues long. Source: peripheral blood, taken in a trial of Ad26.COV2.S vaccine versus placebo. The J gene is TRBJ2-5, the V gene TRBV20-1; no clear D. This TCR was sampled from a person aged 18 to 65 who received the Ad26.COV2.S COVID-19 vaccine or a placebo. The CDR3 DNA reads as TGCAGTGCAAGGGCCCAAGAGACCCAGTACTTC. This codes for CSARAQETQYF.